A single sample gave rise to the 5 T cell receptor beta chains below, sequenced in a study of blood T cell repertoires in COVID-19. Generated by immunoSEQ multiplex PCR, the TCRdb table keeps only in-frame clones and is missing some. The data hold 360,000 or so clones, with roughly 87% observed a single time. Specimen: PBMCs or T cells enriched from blood (not recorded which). These TCRs come from a woman aged 25 to 39 who had recovered from COVID-19.

As DNA, the CDR3 is TGTGCCAGCAGTTACACCGGACAGCACTCCTACGAGCAGTACTTC. This encodes CASSYTGQHSYEQYF. The chain couples TRBV6-2 or TRBV6-3 to TRBJ2-7, with D maybe TRBD1 (6 bases). This CDR3 has 15 residues. Germline CDR1 and CDR2: MNHEY and SVGEGT. Trimming pared 2 bases from V and 0 bases from J, leaving 11 bases between.

This rearrangement joins TRBV6-1 to TRBJ1-1; 7 bases line up with TRBD1. Germline V gene data show CDR1 as MNHNS and CDR2 as SASEGT. The V and J ends lost 4 bases and 1 base, in that order; junction bases with no gene match: 9. The CDR3 runs to 16 residues. DNA for the CDR3: TGTGCCAGCAGTGGCCGGGACAGCAAACCGAACACTGAAGCTTTCTTT. Residues: CASSGRDSKPNTEAFF.

The CDR3 coding sequence is TGCGCCAGCACCGTAGCGGGAGGGCCAGGTGGCGGGGAGCTGTTTTTT. It codes for CASTVAGGPGGGELFF. The chain is built from TRBV5-1 and TRBJ2-2, with 11 bases lining up with TRBD2. V lost 6 bases, J lost 7 bases, and 11 bases stayed unmatched. This CDR3 comprises 16 residues. Germline V gene data show CDR1 as SGHRS and CDR2 as YFSETQ.

This clone showed up just once. The chain couples TRBV5-1 to TRBJ2-7; maybe TRBD2 (7 bases). V was clipped by 2 bases and J by 5 bases, with 17 bases between them. This CDR3 region has 15 residues. CDR1 and CDR2 (germline): SGHRS, YFSETQ. The CDR3 nucleotides read TGCGCCAGCAGCTTAGTCGCGGGGGCGATGAACGAGCAGTACTTC. It yields the protein CASSLVAGAMNEQYF.

The chain links TRBV19 to TRBJ2-1; unclear D gene. The length of the CDR3 is 14 residues. The germline CDR1 and CDR2 sequences are LNHDA and SQIVND (reference sequence). V gave up 6 bases and J gave up 0 bases, with 9 bases separating them. The CDR3 coding sequence is TGTGCCAGTAGGCGCCGGAGCTCCTACAATGAGCAGTTCTTC. Protein product: CASRRRSSYNEQFF.